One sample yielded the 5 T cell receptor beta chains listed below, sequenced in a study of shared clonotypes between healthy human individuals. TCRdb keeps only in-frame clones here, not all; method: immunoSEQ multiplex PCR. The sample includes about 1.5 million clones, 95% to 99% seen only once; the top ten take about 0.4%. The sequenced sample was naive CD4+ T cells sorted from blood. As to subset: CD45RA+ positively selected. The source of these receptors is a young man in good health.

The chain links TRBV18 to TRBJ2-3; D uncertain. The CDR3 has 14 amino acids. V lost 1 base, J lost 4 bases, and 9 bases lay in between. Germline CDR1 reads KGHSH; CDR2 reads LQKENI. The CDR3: CASSPLKEADTQYF. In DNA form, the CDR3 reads TGTGCCAGCTCACCACTAAAAGAGGCAGATACGCAGTATTTT. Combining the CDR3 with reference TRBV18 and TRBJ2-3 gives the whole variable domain NAGVMQNPRHLVRRRGQEARLRCSPMKGHSHVYWYRQLPEEGLKFMVYLQKENIIDESGMPKERFSAEFPKEGPSILRIQQVVRGDSAAYFCASSPLKEADTQYFGPGTRLTVL.

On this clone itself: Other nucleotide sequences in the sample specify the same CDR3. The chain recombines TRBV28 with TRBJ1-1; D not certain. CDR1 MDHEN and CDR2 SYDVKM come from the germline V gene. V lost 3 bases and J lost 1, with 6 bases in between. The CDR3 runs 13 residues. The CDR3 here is CASSLTGNTEAFF. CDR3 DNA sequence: TGTGCCAGCAGTTTGACTGGGAACACTGAAGCTTTCTTT.

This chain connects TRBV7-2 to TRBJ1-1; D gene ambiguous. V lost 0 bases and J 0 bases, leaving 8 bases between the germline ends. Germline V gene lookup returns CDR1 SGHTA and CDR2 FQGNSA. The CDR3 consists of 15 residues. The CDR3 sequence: CASSLAGQMNTEAFF. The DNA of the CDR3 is TGTGCCAGCAGCTTAGCCGGGCAGATGAACACTGAAGCTTTCTTT.

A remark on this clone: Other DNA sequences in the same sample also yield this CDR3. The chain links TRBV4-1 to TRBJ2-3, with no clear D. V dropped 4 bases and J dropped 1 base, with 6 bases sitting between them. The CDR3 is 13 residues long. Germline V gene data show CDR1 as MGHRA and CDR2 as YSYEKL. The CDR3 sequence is CASSPRGTDTQYF. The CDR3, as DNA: TGCGCCAGCAGCCCCCGCGGCACAGATACGCAGTATTTT.

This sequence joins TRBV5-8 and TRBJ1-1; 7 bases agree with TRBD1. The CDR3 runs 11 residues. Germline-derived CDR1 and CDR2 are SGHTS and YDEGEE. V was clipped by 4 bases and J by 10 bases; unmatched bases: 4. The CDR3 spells CASSRQGVAFF. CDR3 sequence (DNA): TGTGCCAGCAGCCGACAGGGAGTAGCTTTCTTT.